These 5 T cell receptor beta chains originate from one sample sequenced in a study of blood T cells in healthy people across ages. Combining a sample-barcoded 5' primer with a J-beta primer mix, a second PCR ran for 7 to 11 cycles. TCRdb redid the calling of the 5' RACE reads with MiXCR, one entry per CDR3 protein. The data hold approximately 400,000 distinct CDR3 sequences, with 52% observed a single time. Sequencing was performed on blood. These receptors were taken from a man between 60 and 75 years old in good health.

The V and J genes are TRBV20-1 and TRBJ2-5; TRBD1 or TRBD2 may be the D gene (5 bases each). Germline lookup yields CDR1 DFQATT and CDR2 SNEGSKA (reference sequence). The CDR3 length is 14 residues. V was cut by 6 bases and J by 1 base, with 15 bases left in between. In DNA, the CDR3 is TGCAGTGCCCAAACGGGGACGAGCCAAGAGACCCAGTACTTC. Its translation: CSAQTGTSQETQYF.

This clonotype came up a few times. In DNA, the CDR3 is TGTGCCAGCAGCAACCCGGGACTAGCGGGAACGGATACGCAGTATTTT. Residues: CASSNPGLAGTDTQYF. This chain links TRBV11-1 with TRBJ2-3, with TRBD2 matching over 13 bases. Germline loops: CDR1 SGHAT, CDR2 FQDESV (reference sequence). After removal of 5 bases from V and 6 bases from J, the junction contained 8 bases not matched to a gene. The CDR3 consists of 16 residues.

This chain connects TRBV12-3 or TRBV12-4 to TRBJ2-5; the D gene is possibly TRBD1 (6 bases). The CDR3 is 13 amino acids. V dropped 6 bases and J dropped 5 bases, with 13 bases sitting between them. The CDR3 nucleotides are TGTGCCAGCAGCTACAGGGTAGAGGAGACCCAGTACTTC. Residues: CASSYRVEETQYF.

The rearrangement links TRBV5-5 to TRBJ2-7; D not resolved. The CDR3 sequence is 15 residues long. Trimming shortened V by 1 base and J by 7 bases, and 18 bases separated the two germline ends. The germline gives CDR1 SGHKS, CDR2 YYEKEE (reference sequence). CDR3 loop: CASSLRQDSPTEQYF. DNA of the CDR3: TGTGCCAGCAGCTTGCGGCAGGATTCTCCTACGGAGCAGTACTTC.

A word on this clonotype: Its ends do not fully match the called genes, so a read error is possible. The rearrangement joins TRBV3-1 to TRBJ2-6, with 12 bases fitting TRBD1. This CDR3 is built from 19 residues. Germline-derived CDR1 and CDR2 are LGHDT and YNNKEL (reference sequence). The CDR3 reads CASNQVTGQGASGANVLTF. CDR3 in DNA: TGTGCCAGCAACCAAGTAACGGGACAGGGGGCGTCGGGGGCCAACGTCCTGACTTTC.